This T cell receptor beta chain stems from a study of blood T cell repertoires in COVID-19. Germline trimming cut 3 bases from V and 2 bases from J; bases unmatched to any gene: 4. The CDR3 consists of 15 residues. Germline assignment: CDR1 GTSNPN and CDR2 SVGIG (reference sequence). Authors' data handling: Reference gene primers were amplified, and this amplification served to estimate nucleated cell counts. TCRdb's table, derived via immunoSEQ multiplex PCR, lists solely in-frame clones and lacks some. D and trimming were read from the DNA, whereas the V and J calls and clone size are those reported in that table. There are roughly 97,000 clones in the sample; roughly four fifths occur only once, and approximately 3.6% lies in the top ten.

The clonotype originates from a woman over 75 with active or convalescent COVID-19. The chain employs TRBV30 and TRBJ2-2; TRBD2 agrees at 9 bases. Sequenced: peripheral blood. The CDR3 nucleotides read TGTGCCTGGAGGATAGCGGGGGCTAACACCGGGGAGCTGTTTTTT. Translated, it gives CAWRIAGANTGELFF.